The following is a T cell receptor (beta chain) sequence with its context. As yet, its antigen is unknown. V dropped 1 base and J dropped 4; count of bases not matched to a gene: 1. The germline gives CDR1 SGHVS, CDR2 FQNEAQ. The CDR3 spans 14 residues. The data belong to a study of cytomegalovirus exposure and HLA in healthy donors. The primer mix had 60 Vbeta and 13 Jbeta primers. Data came from immunoSEQ multiplex PCR; TCRdb stores just in-frame clones and leaves some out. The data contain about 140,000 clones, more than 70% of them singletons. Broader study findings: Near-uniform donor sequencing depth was presumed by presence/absence analyses.

The chain joins TRBV7-8 to TRBJ2-1; 7 bases line up with TRBD1. This clonotype originated in a man in his forties in good health and CMV-seronegative. The specimen was PBMCs. This CDR3 is CASSLGQGYNEQFF. The CDR3 coding sequence is TGTGCCAGCAGCTTAGGACAGGGTTACAATGAGCAGTTCTTC. Full variable domain (remainder filled in from reference TRBV7-8 and TRBJ2-1): GAGVSQSPRYKVAKRGQDVALRCDPISGHVSLFWYQQALGQGPEFLTYFQNEAQLDKSGLPSDRFFAERPEGSVSTLKIQRTQQEDSAVYLCASSLGQGYNEQFFGPGTRLTVL.